This TCR beta chain was captured in a study of CD8 T cells in Susac syndrome. The authors reverse transcribed roughly 0.5 to 1 ug RNA with random hexamers. TCRdb re-called the immunoSEQ multiplex PCR reads with MiXCR, one entry per CDR3 protein. The table includes 160,000 or so distinct CDR3 sequences, 90% to 95% detected once. This TCR was sampled from a human donor in good health. The sequencing input was CD4+ T cells from PBMCs.

The CDR3 reads CASSPDRGLGAFF. In DNA, the CDR3 is TGTGCCAGCTCACCAGACAGGGGCCTGGGGGCTTTCTTT. V is TRBV18 and J is TRBJ1-1; 8 positions match TRBD1. From germline, CDR1 is KGHSH and CDR2 LQKENI. With V trimmed by 2 bases and J by 11 bases, 7 bases remained unmatched. The CDR3 has 13 residues.